This paragraph covers one T cell receptor (beta chain) sequence. This entry is derived from a study of CD8 T cells in Susac syndrome. Roughly 0.5 to 1 ug RNA was reverse transcribed with random hexamers. It was immunoSEQ multiplex PCR that amplified TCR beta CDR3 across 54 Vbeta and 13 Jbeta. Using its own MiXCR run on the immunoSEQ multiplex PCR reads, TCRdb lists one record per CDR3 protein. The sample holds around 170,000 distinct CDR3 sequences, about 96% seen once. This CDR3 is built from 12 residues. Per germline, CDR1 KGHDR and CDR2 SFDVKD. Trimming stripped 3 bases from V and 3 bases from J, with 5 bases between.

The clonotype originates from a human donor with Susac syndrome. The rearrangement links TRBV24-1 to TRBJ2-7; D ambiguous. Source material: CD4+ T cells from PBMCs. The CDR3 is CATSDARYEQYF. As DNA, the CDR3 is TGTGCCACCAGTGATGCTCGCTACGAGCAGTACTTC.